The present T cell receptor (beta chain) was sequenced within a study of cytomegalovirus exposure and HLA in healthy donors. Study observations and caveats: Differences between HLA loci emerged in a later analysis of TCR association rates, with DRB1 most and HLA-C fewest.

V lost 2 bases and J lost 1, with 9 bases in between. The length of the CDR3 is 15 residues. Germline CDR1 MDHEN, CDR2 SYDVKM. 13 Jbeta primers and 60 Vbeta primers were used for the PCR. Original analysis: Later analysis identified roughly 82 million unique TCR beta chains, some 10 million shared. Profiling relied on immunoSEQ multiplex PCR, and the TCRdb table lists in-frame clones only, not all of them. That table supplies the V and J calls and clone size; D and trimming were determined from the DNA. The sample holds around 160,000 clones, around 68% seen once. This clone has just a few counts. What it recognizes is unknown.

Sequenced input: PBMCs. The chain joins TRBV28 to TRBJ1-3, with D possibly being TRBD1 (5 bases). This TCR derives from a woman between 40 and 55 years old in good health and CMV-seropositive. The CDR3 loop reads CASSLPAGSGNTIYF. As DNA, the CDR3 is TGTGCCAGCAGTTTACCGGCAGGGTCTGGAAACACCATATATTTT.